This TCR beta chain was profiled in a study of CD8 T cells in Susac syndrome. Study-level background: Each patient with Susac syndrome, at the time of blood draw, was therapy-naive, on corticosteroids, or on intravenous immunoglobulin alone. General study points: The CD4+ T cell repertoire of patients with Susac syndrome showed no detectable clonal expansion.

Random hexamers primed reverse transcription of about 0.45 to 1 ug RNA. TCRdb analysed the immunoSEQ multiplex PCR reads with MiXCR anew, one entry per CDR3 protein. The data show approximately 190,000 distinct CDR3 sequences, roughly nine tenths seen once. For this clonotype: What it binds is unknown.

Germline V gene lookup returns CDR1 MNHNY and CDR2 SVGAGI (reference sequence). This CDR3 contains 15 residues. V lost 2 bases and J 3 bases, leaving 14 bases between the germline ends. The source material was CD4+ T cells from PBMCs. The receptor was isolated from a human donor with Susac syndrome. The rearrangement uses TRBV6-6 and TRBJ2-7; possibly TRBD1 or TRBD2 for D (5 bases each). The CDR3 region is CASSYPTGGYYEQYF. The CDR3 nucleotides are TGTGCCAGCAGTTACCCAACAGGAGGATACTACGAGCAGTACTTC.